The 22 T cell receptor beta chains below come from one sample, sequenced in a study of T-cell reconstitution after alpha-beta-depleted transplantation in children. Unique molecular identifiers were incorporated during preparation of the TCRbeta library. TCRdb re-analysed the PCR reads in MiXCR, keeping a single row per CDR3 protein. The data hold a few hundred thousand distinct CDR3 sequences, with approximately 30% observed a single time. Sequenced here: PBMCs, sampled before TCRalphabeta/CD19-depleted stem cell transplant. These receptors all come from a boy in the first two years of life with Wiskott-Aldrich syndrome, due to receive a stem cell transplant.

The rearrangement joins TRBV19 to TRBJ2-1; D is possibly TRBD2 (6 bases). This CDR3 region has 15 residues. Trimming cost V 1 base and J 4 bases, with 11 bases left between them. Germline V gene data show CDR1 as LNHDA and CDR2 as SQIVND (reference sequence). The CDR3 DNA reads TGTGCCAGTAGTATAGGGGGTGCGGGGTACAATGAGCAGTTCTTC. Residues: CASSIGGAGYNEQFF.

The chain recombines TRBV20-1 with TRBJ1-4; D might be TRBD1 (5 bases). Germline V gene lookup returns CDR1 DFQATT and CDR2 SNEGSKA (reference sequence). V was trimmed by 3 bases and J by 8 bases, leaving 16 bases between them. The length of the CDR3 is 14 residues. This chain's CDR3 is CSARGVQGGEKLFF. The CDR3 DNA reads as TGCAGTGCTAGGGGGGTCCAGGGAGGAGAAAAACTGTTTTTT.

The chain is built from TRBV29-1 and TRBJ2-2, with TRBD1 as a possible D gene (5 bases). V dropped 1 base and J dropped 6 bases, with 6 bases sitting between them. CDR1 and CDR2 from the germline V gene are SQVTM and ANQGSEA. The CDR3 has 12 amino acids. CDR3 amino acids: CSVEVGPGELFF. CDR3 coding DNA: TGCAGCGTTGAAGTGGGGCCCGGGGAGCTGTTTTTT.

This clonotype appeared a few times. The chain links TRBV14 to TRBJ2-1, with 9 positions matching TRBD2. J was trimmed by 9 bases and V by 4 bases; bases with no gene match: 13. Germline-derived CDR1 and CDR2 are SGHDN and FVKESK. The length of the CDR3 is 16 residues. As DNA, the CDR3 is TGTGCCAGCAGCCCTCTAGCGGGAATCCGCTTTGGTGAGCAGTTCTTC. Translated, it gives CASSPLAGIRFGEQFF. The variable domain in full, completed from reference TRBV14 and TRBJ2-1, reads EAGVTQFPSHSVIEKGQTVTLRCDPISGHDNLYWYRRVMGKEIKFLLHFVKESKQDESGMPNNRFLAERTGGTYSTLKVQPAELEDSGVYFCASSPLAGIRFGEQFFGPGTRLTVL.

Only a few counts were recorded for this clonotype. The rearrangement uses TRBV20-1 and TRBJ2-7; 13 bases fit TRBD2. Trimming cost V 2 bases and J 3 bases; bases outside gene matches: 4. The CDR3 is made up of 15 amino acids. Germline CDR1 reads DFQATT; CDR2 reads SNEGSKA (reference sequence). CDR3 sequence reads: CSARRTSGRIYEQYF. The CDR3 DNA reads as TGCAGTGCTAGACGGACTAGCGGGAGAATCTACGAGCAGTACTTC.

The chain couples TRBV5-1 to TRBJ2-5; 7 bases agree with TRBD1. Germline values: CDR1 SGHRS, CDR2 YFSETQ. The CDR3 runs to 14 residues. J gave up 5 bases and V 5 bases, and 9 bases lay outside the gene matches. The CDR3 reads CASSQTQGHETQYF. CDR3 bases: TGCGCCAGCAGTCAAACACAGGGGCACGAGACCCAGTACTTC.

In this sample, this clonotype turned up a few times. The chain combines TRBV12-3 or TRBV12-4 with TRBJ1-4, with 7 nucleotides matching TRBD1. CDR3 size: 15 residues. V dropped 6 bases and J dropped 3; count of bases not matched to a gene: 7. CDR3 coding DNA: TGTGCCAGCAGACCAGACAGGGCGTCTAATGAAAAACTGTTTTTT. Translating gives CASRPDRASNEKLFF.

This clonotype has a handful of counts. The genes are TRBV7-2 and TRBJ2-1; 7 positions match TRBD2. V was clipped by 6 bases and J by 0 bases; unmatched bases: 8. Per germline, CDR1 SGHTA and CDR2 FQGNSA. The CDR3 consists of 16 residues. CDR3 residues: CASSWVGRSSYNEQFF. The CDR3 nucleotides are TGTGCCAGCAGTTGGGTCGGGAGGAGCTCCTACAATGAGCAGTTCTTC.

This clonotype was detected only a few times. The chain carries TRBV7-9 and TRBJ1-6; D call uncertain. Trimming removed 5 bases at V and 8 bases at J, with 10 bases between. Germline V CDR1 and CDR2: SEHNR, FQNEAQ (reference sequence). CDR3 length equals 13 residues. The CDR3 DNA reads TGTGCCAGCAGCACGGGTGTGGATTCACCCCTCCACTTT. Protein product: CASSTGVDSPLHF.

This clonotype was seen more than once but under ten times. V gene TRBV4-1 combines with J gene TRBJ2-1; the D gene is possibly TRBD1 (6 bases). The CDR3 loop spans 17 amino acids. V lost 0 bases and J lost 6, with 18 bases in between. Per the germline V gene, CDR1 is MGHRA and CDR2 is YSYEKL. CDR3 nucleotides: TGCGCCAGCAGCCAAGACAGGTGGGCAGGGGTTAGCAATGAGCAGTTCTTC. The encoded protein is CASSQDRWAGVSNEQFF.

This clonotype was detected a few times. V and J are TRBV19 and TRBJ1-4; TRBD1 matches 8 bases. Trimming cost V 4 bases and J 7 bases; bases outside gene matches: 8. This CDR3 spans 15 amino acids. Per germline, CDR1 LNHDA and CDR2 SQIVND (reference sequence). In DNA, the CDR3 is TGTGCCAGTAGTACCGCCGGGACAGGAGTTGAAAAACTGTTTTTT. It codes for CASSTAGTGVEKLFF.

The genes are TRBV28 and TRBJ2-2; D is perhaps TRBD1 or TRBD2 (5 bases each). The CDR3 runs 16 residues. From germline, CDR1 is MDHEN and CDR2 SYDVKM. V lost 5 bases, J lost 1 base, and 14 bases lay in between. The CDR3 DNA is TGTGCCAGCAGTCCCGCCGGGACCCTGAACACCGGGGAGCTGTTTTTT. This sequence encodes CASSPAGTLNTGELFF.

The chain is built from TRBV28 and TRBJ2-7; 10 bases are a match to TRBD2. CDR3 size: 16 residues. V lost 4 bases to trimming and J lost 4 bases; unmatched junction nucleotides: 10. From germline, CDR1 is MDHEN and CDR2 SYDVKM. CDR3 region: CASSYSASGSGYEQYF. In DNA, the CDR3 is TGTGCCAGCAGTTACTCAGCTAGCGGGAGCGGATACGAGCAGTACTTC. Supplemented by reference TRBV28 and TRBJ2-7, the full variable domain reads DVKVTQSSRYLVKRTGEKVFLECVQDMDHENMFWYRQDPGLGLRLIYFSYDVKMKEKGDIPEGYSVSREKKERFSLILESASTNQTSMYLCASSYSASGSGYEQYFGPGTRLTVT.

This clonotype has only a few counts. The chain employs TRBV20-1 and TRBJ2-1; 11 positions agree with TRBD2. This CDR3 is 16 amino acids long. Trimming cost V 3 bases and J 3 bases; bases outside gene matches: 7. The germline gives CDR1 DFQATT, CDR2 SNEGSKA (reference sequence). CDR3 loop: CSASPMTSGDYNEQFF. The CDR3 DNA is TGCAGTGCTAGTCCCATGACTAGCGGGGACTACAATGAGCAGTTCTTC.

This chain joins TRBV5-1 and TRBJ1-2; D might be TRBD1 (5 bases). Germline-derived CDR1 and CDR2 are SGHRS and YFSETQ. V shed 4 bases and J shed 8 bases, with 18 bases lying between them. This CDR3 spans 14 amino acids. CDR3: CASSDLGRPFGYTF. The CDR3 coding sequence is TGCGCCAGCAGCGACCTGGGACGGCCCTTCGGCTACACCTTC.

The V gene is TRBV7-9, the J gene TRBJ1-2; a weak D match, TRBD1 (5 bases). Trimming took 7 bases from V and 8 from J, leaving 14 bases between them. The germline gives CDR1 SEHNR, CDR2 FQNEAQ (reference sequence). CDR3 length: 12 residues. The CDR3 sequence is CASTFQGSGYTF. CDR3 nucleotide sequence: TGTGCCAGCACCTTCCAGGGATCGGGCTACACCTTC.

The chain recombines TRBV30 with TRBJ1-2; weak D call: TRBD1 (6 bases). The CDR3 spans 17 residues. Trimming shortened V by 3 bases and J by 1 base, and 21 bases separated the two germline ends. Germline V gives CDR1 GTSNPN, CDR2 SVGIG (reference sequence). The CDR3 spells CAWSGTSRTGNNYGYTF. The CDR3 DNA reads as TGTGCCTGGAGCGGTACCAGTCGTACAGGGAATAACTATGGCTACACCTTC.

The chain joins TRBV7-2 to TRBJ1-1; D is possibly TRBD1 (5 bases). The V end lost 2 bases, the J end lost 7 bases, and 8 bases lay between the germline ends. This CDR3 has 12 residues. Germline lookup yields CDR1 SGHTA and CDR2 FQGNSA. The CDR3 here is CASSLWGYEAFF. The CDR3 DNA follows: TGTGCCAGCAGCTTATGGGGGTATGAAGCTTTCTTT. The full variable domain, in which reference TRBV7-2 and TRBJ1-1 provide the parts outside the CDR3, is GAGVSQSPSNKVTEKGKDVELRCDPISGHTALYWYRQSLGQGLEFLIYFQGNSAPDKSGLPSDRFSAERTGGSVSTLTIQRTQQEDSAVYLCASSLWGYEAFFGQGTRLTVV.

This chain uses TRBV20-1 with TRBJ2-5, with a possible D match to TRBD2 (6 bases). Germline V CDR1 and CDR2: DFQATT, SNEGSKA (reference sequence). Trimming removed 3 bases at V and 4 bases at J, with 15 bases between. The CDR3 sequence is 14 residues long. The CDR3 DNA follows: TGCAGTGCTAGGGTCTCGGGACTCCCAGAGACCCAGTACTTC. This sequence encodes CSARVSGLPETQYF.

The chain employs TRBV18 and TRBJ2-1, with unresolved D. Germline values: CDR1 KGHSH, CDR2 LQKENI. Trimming removed 3 bases at V and 9 bases at J, with 9 bases between. The CDR3 is 12 residues long. The CDR3 region has the DNA TGTGCCAGCTCACCCGGTGGTGGTGAGCAGTTCTTC. This sequence encodes CASSPGGGEQFF. Supplemented by reference TRBV18 and TRBJ2-1, the full variable domain reads NAGVMQNPRHLVRRRGQEARLRCSPMKGHSHVYWYRQLPEEGLKFMVYLQKENIIDESGMPKERFSAEFPKEGPSILRIQQVVRGDSAAYFCASSPGGGEQFFGPGTRLTVL.

V usage is TRBV27 and J usage is TRBJ1-1; 7 bases fit TRBD1. Germline CDR1 MNHEY, CDR2 SMNVEV (reference sequence). This CDR3 region has 12 residues. V trimming: 6 bases; J trimming: 6 bases; junction bases outside the gene matches: 4. CDR3 bases: TGTGCCAGCAGGACCCAGGGGGCTGAAGCTTTCTTT. Encoded protein: CASRTQGAEAFF.

The rearrangement joins TRBV27 to TRBJ2-1; weak D call: TRBD1 (6 bases). This CDR3 has 13 amino acids. Germline V gene data show CDR1 as MNHEY and CDR2 as SMNVEV (reference sequence). V lost 7 bases and J 5 bases, leaving 12 bases between the germline ends. The CDR3 spells CASKGVGDNEQFF. As DNA, the CDR3 is TGTGCCAGCAAGGGGGTCGGAGACAATGAGCAGTTCTTC.